These 15 T cell receptor beta chains came from one sample sequenced in a study of cytomegalovirus exposure and HLA in healthy donors. PCR amplification relied on 60 Vbeta primers (plus 13 Jbeta primers). Assay: immunoSEQ multiplex PCR; the TCRdb copy retains only in-frame clones and omits some. The sample consists of over 150,000 clones, roughly 74% of them appearing once. The sequencing input was PBMCs. Every receptor here comes from a young man in good health and CMV-seronegative.

The chain joins TRBV15 to TRBJ1-5, with D possibly matching TRBD1 (6 bases). CDR1 LNHNV and CDR2 YYDKDF come from the germline V gene (reference sequence). The CDR3 has 17 residues. The V end was cut by 5 bases, the J end by 2 bases, with 19 bases between. CDR3 in amino acids: CATSQALGAGGNQPQHF. The CDR3 DNA sequence: TGTGCCACCAGCCAAGCATTGGGGGCAGGGGGCAATCAGCCCCAGCATTTT.

The chain uses TRBV14 and TRBJ2-1; D perhaps matches TRBD2 (5 bases). This CDR3 comprises 16 residues. The germline V and J ends were trimmed by 2 bases and 4 bases, with 15 bases remaining between them. Germline CDR1 and CDR2: SGHDN and FVKESK. The chain's CDR3 is CASSQPARVPYNEQFF. The CDR3 region has the DNA TGTGCCAGCAGCCAACCAGCGCGGGTACCATACAATGAGCAGTTCTTC.

The CDR3 sequence is CASSKGTGEGYTF. The CDR3 coding sequence is TGTGCCAGCAGCAAAGGGACAGGGGAAGGCTACACCTTC. This chain connects TRBV7-9 to TRBJ1-2, with 10 positions matching TRBD1. V gave up 5 bases and J gave up 8 bases; unmatched junction bases: 5. The CDR3 loop spans 13 amino acids. Germline values: CDR1 SEHNR, CDR2 FQNEAQ (reference sequence).

The rearrangement joins TRBV7-8 to TRBJ1-1, with D unclear. Trimming removed 5 bases from V and 1 base from J, with 11 bases in between. Germline CDR1 is SGHVS and CDR2 is FQNEAQ. The CDR3 is made up of 14 amino acids. CDR3 loop: CASSPTRRNTEAFF. In DNA, the CDR3 is TGTGCCAGCAGCCCTACGAGGAGGAACACTGAAGCTTTCTTT.

DNA of the CDR3: TGTGCCAGCAGCTTATCCCAAGGGACAGGGTTGGTTTTTGGCTATGGCTACACCTTC. As protein: CASSLSQGTGLVFGYGYTF. V usage is TRBV7-8 and J usage is TRBJ1-2, with TRBD1 matching 9 bases. This CDR3 comprises 19 residues. Germline CDR1 reads SGHVS; CDR2 reads FQNEAQ. The junction had 17 bases not matched to a gene; V was cut back by 2 bases and J by 4 bases.

Only one count was recorded for this clone. CDR3 DNA: TGTGCCAGCAGCGCCGGGGGACAGCTCCCTAGGGGGGAGCTGTTTTTT. Its protein is CASSAGGQLPRGELFF. The rearrangement links TRBV9 to TRBJ2-2; D perhaps matches TRBD1 (7 bases). Trimming removed 3 bases from V and 8 bases from J, with 20 bases in between. CDR1 and CDR2 from the germline V gene are SGDLS and YYNGEE. The CDR3 runs to 16 residues.

The rearrangement uses TRBV4-1 and TRBJ1-5; TRBD1 matches at 8 bases. The germline CDR1 and CDR2 sequences are MGHRA and YSYEKL. The CDR3 is 16 residues long. With 1 base clipped from V and 1 base from J, the junction kept 3 bases outside the gene matches. In DNA form, the CDR3 reads TGCGCCAGCAGCCAAGGGGACAGGACCAGCAATCAGCCCCAGCATTTT. This sequence encodes CASSQGDRTSNQPQHF.

Details on this clone: Different DNA sequences within this sample yield the same CDR3. The gene calls are TRBV7-9 and TRBJ1-1; no definite D call. The CDR3 runs 11 residues. Germline-derived CDR1 and CDR2 are SEHNR and FQNEAQ (reference sequence). Trimming pared 7 bases from V and 4 bases from J, leaving 7 bases between. CDR3 sequence (DNA): TGTGCCAGCACCCGGGGCACTGAAGCTTTCTTT. Translating it yields CASTRGTEAFF.

This chain connects TRBV6-1 to TRBJ1-2, with D unclear. V dropped 0 bases and J dropped 4 bases, with 6 bases sitting between them. This CDR3 comprises 13 residues. Germline CDR1 is MNHNS and CDR2 is SASEGT. CDR3 nucleotides: TGTGCCAGCAGTGAAGCGGAGTCCTATGGCTACACCTTC. Encoded protein: CASSEAESYGYTF.

The rearrangement joins TRBV6-5 to TRBJ1-1; D is perhaps TRBD1 (5 bases). V dropped 5 bases and J dropped 2 bases, with 15 bases sitting between them. Germline V lookup: CDR1 MNHEY, CDR2 SVGAGI. This CDR3 contains 15 residues. The DNA of the CDR3 is TGTGCCAGCAGTAGAGACAGTTTTCTCAACACTGAAGCTTTCTTT. It specifies CASSRDSFLNTEAFF.

This chain connects TRBV9 to TRBJ2-3; 12 positions agree with TRBD1. The V gene end was trimmed by 3 bases and the J gene end by 4 bases; junction bases not matched to a gene: 6. Per the germline V gene, CDR1 is SGDLS and CDR2 is YYNGEE. This CDR3 is built from 16 residues. The CDR3 loop is CASSGRDRGLSDTQYF. CDR3 coding DNA: TGTGCCAGCAGCGGGCGGGACAGGGGGCTATCAGATACGCAGTATTTT.

This clone has only a few counts. V is TRBV2 and J is TRBJ2-7; D is perhaps TRBD2 (6 bases). CDR3 size: 14 residues. Germline loops: CDR1 SNHLY, CDR2 FYNNEI. Trimming shortened V by 6 bases and J by 4 bases, and 16 bases separated the two germline ends. The CDR3 here is CASRARGAVYEQYF. In nucleotides, the CDR3 is TGTGCCAGCAGGGCTCGCGGGGCGGTGTACGAGCAGTACTTC.

The chain combines TRBV6-4 with TRBJ2-5, with a weak D call TRBD1 (5 bases). Trimming shortened V by 11 bases and J by 5 bases, and 15 bases separated the two germline ends. The CDR3 consists of 12 residues. From germline, CDR1 is MRHNA and CDR2 SNTAGT. For the CDR3, the DNA is TGTGCCCCCCTTGGGGCGATGGAGACCCAGTACTTC. Residues: CAPLGAMETQYF.

The V and J genes are TRBV4-1 and TRBJ2-3; 9 nucleotides agree with TRBD2. From germline, CDR1 is MGHRA and CDR2 YSYEKL. The CDR3 is 16 residues long. V lost 1 base to trimming and J lost 3 bases; unmatched junction nucleotides: 5. CDR3 sequence reads: CASSQGQRGATDTQYF. DNA of the CDR3: TGCGCCAGCAGCCAAGGTCAGCGGGGGGCGACAGATACGCAGTATTTT.

The genes are TRBV7-3 and TRBJ2-6, with 8 bases aligning to TRBD1. The CDR3 runs to 17 residues. Germline V gives CDR1 SGHTA, CDR2 FQGTGA. V lost 0 bases and J lost 2; bases outside the gene matches: 3. CDR3 sequence reads: CASSLTPGGAGANVLTF. The DNA for the CDR3 is TGTGCCAGCAGCTTAACGCCAGGGGGCGCTGGGGCCAACGTCCTGACTTTC. Full variable domain (remainder filled in from reference TRBV7-3 and TRBJ2-6): GAGVSQTPSNKVTEKGKYVELRCDPISGHTALYWYRQSLGQGPEFLIYFQGTGAADDSGLPNDRFFAVRPEGSVSTLKIQRTERGDSAVYLCASSLTPGGAGANVLTFGAGSRLTVL.